This T cell receptor (beta chain) was identified in a study of T-cell memory formation after mild COVID-19. The table lists this clonotype with many counts. Using its own MiXCR run on the 5' RACE reads, TCRdb lists one record per CDR3 protein. The sample has about 560,000 distinct CDR3 sequences; approximately 19% are singletons. Sequenced input: PBMCs or a T cell subset sorted from them (not recorded which). The clonotype comes from an adult woman who had mild COVID-19 (a few samples of this study predate the infection). Cell type and time point are not known.

In DNA, the CDR3 is TGTGCCAGCTCACCCCAGGATGAAAAACTGTTTTTT. Translation gives CASSPQDEKLFF. The rearrangement uses TRBV18 and TRBJ1-4, with no clear D. The CDR3 spans 12 residues. In germline, CDR1 is KGHSH, CDR2 LQKENI. The V gene lost 3 bases and the J gene lost 6 bases, with 5 bases spanning the gap. Looking up the rest from reference TRBV18 and TRBJ1-4 gives the full variable domain: NAGVMQNPRHLVRRRGQEARLRCSPMKGHSHVYWYRQLPEEGLKFMVYLQKENIIDESGMPKERFSAEFPKEGPSILRIQQVVRGDSAAYFCASSPQDEKLFFGSGTQLSVL.